The TCR beta chain described here comes from a study of cytomegalovirus exposure and HLA in healthy donors. The repertoire was sequenced with immunoSEQ multiplex PCR; TCRdb's copy has only in-frame clones and lacks some. The sample gives 150,000 to 180,000 clones, roughly 86% of which show up once; approximately 2% is in the top ten. General study points: As confirmed in vitro, a few CMV-associated chains were specific for CMV antigens.

Note on this clone: What it recognizes is unknown.

V dropped 1 base and J dropped 0 bases, with 10 bases sitting between them. The CDR3 runs 15 residues. Germline V gene data show CDR1 as SGHAT and CDR2 as FQDESV (reference sequence). It was the roughly 110-subject validation cohort, separate from the approximately 700-subject first cohort, to which the donors belonged. This receptor was obtained from a human donor in good health. Sequences were obtained from PBMCs. The chain combines TRBV11-1 with TRBJ2-7, with D maybe TRBD2 (5 bases). CDR3 bases: TGTGCCAGCAGCTTAGGGTGGCGGGCCTCCTACGAGCAGTACTTC. Its protein product is CASSLGWRASYEQYF.